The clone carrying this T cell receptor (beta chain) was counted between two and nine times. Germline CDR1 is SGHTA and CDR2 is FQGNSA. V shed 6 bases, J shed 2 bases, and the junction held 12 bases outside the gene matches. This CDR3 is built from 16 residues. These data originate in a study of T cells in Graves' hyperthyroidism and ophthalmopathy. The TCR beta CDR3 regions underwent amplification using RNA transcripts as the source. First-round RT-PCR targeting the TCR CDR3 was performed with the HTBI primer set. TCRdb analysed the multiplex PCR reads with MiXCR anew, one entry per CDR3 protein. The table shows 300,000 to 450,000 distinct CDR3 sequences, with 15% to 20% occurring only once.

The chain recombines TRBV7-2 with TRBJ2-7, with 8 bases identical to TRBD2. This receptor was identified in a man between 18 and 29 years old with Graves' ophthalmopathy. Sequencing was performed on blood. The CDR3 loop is CASSRRGGAGTYEQYF. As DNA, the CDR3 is TGTGCCAGCAGTCGTCGGGGGGGGGCGGGGACCTACGAGCAGTACTTC.